This entry is about one T cell receptor (beta chain). The sample belongs to a study of T cell changes during pregnancy in multiple sclerosis. Produced via immunoSEQ multiplex PCR; TCRdb's table is partial and in-frame only. Among roughly 69,000 clones listed, around 90% were seen once. The starting material was peripheral blood, obtained in the third trimester of pregnancy. This TCR was sampled from a female donor with multiple sclerosis, enrolled in a pregnancy study.

The CDR3 DNA reads as TGTGCCAGCAGTCCCGGGACAGGCTACACCTTC. Translation gives CASSPGTGYTF. The rearrangement joins TRBV6-6 to TRBJ1-2; perhaps TRBD1 as D (6 bases). Germline assignment: CDR1 MNHNY and CDR2 SVGAGI (reference sequence). The CDR3 covers 11 residues. Trimming removed 5 bases at V and 8 bases at J, with 9 bases between.